This T cell receptor (beta chain) was observed in a study of blood T cells in healthy people across ages. Together with a sample-barcoded 5' primer, a J-beta primer mix was included in a second PCR lasting roughly 6 to 12 cycles. Through a template-switch adaptor with 12 random nucleotides, each cDNA molecule received a tag. TCRdb re-called the 5' RACE reads through MiXCR, storing one row per CDR3 protein. The sample lists fewer than 700,000 distinct CDR3 sequences, less than 60% occurring once. This CDR3 is 17 amino acids long. The V and J ends lost 0 bases and 1 base, in that order; junction bases with no gene match: 7. The germline V gene has CDR1 DFQATT and CDR2 SNEGSKA (reference sequence).

The TCR was taken from an older man in good health. The chain joins TRBV20-1 to TRBJ2-4; 9 nucleotides agree with TRBD2. Specimen: blood. CDR3 DNA sequence: TGCAGTGCTAGAGATCTTGCGGGGGGGTGGGCCAAAAACATTCAGTACTTC. Its translation is CSARDLAGGWAKNIQYF.